There are many counts of the clone carrying this TCR beta chain. RNA transcripts yielded amplified TCR beta CDR3 regions. HTBI primers were employed in a first-round RT-PCR of the TCR CDR3. Using its own MiXCR run on the multiplex PCR reads, TCRdb lists one record per CDR3 protein. This sample has hundreds of thousands of distinct CDR3 sequences; approximately 19% occur once, and the top ten carry 15% to 20%. This record belongs to a study of T cells in Graves' hyperthyroidism and ophthalmopathy. The J segment lost 2 bases and the V segment lost 6 bases, leaving 10 bases of the junction unmatched. The CDR3 has 15 residues. Germline lookup yields CDR1 DFQATT and CDR2 SNEGSKA (reference sequence).

The origin of this receptor is a woman in her forties or fifties with Graves' hyperthyroidism that later progressed to Graves' ophthalmopathy. The rearrangement links TRBV20-1 to TRBJ2-7; 10 bases are a match to TRBD1. The specimen was blood. This chain's CDR3 is CSASPGDRGPYEQYF. The CDR3, as DNA: TGCAGTGCGAGCCCGGGGGACAGGGGACCCTACGAGCAGTACTTC.